The clone carrying this T cell receptor beta chain was observed a few times. Antigen specificity is unknown. V dropped 5 bases and J dropped 2 bases, with 16 bases sitting between them. The germline CDR1 and CDR2 sequences are MDHEN and SYDVKM. CDR3 length: 16 residues. The sample is drawn from a study of identical twins. General observations from the study: Out-of-frame alpha sequences shared by twins were enriched for low generation probability. In cord blood, abundant beta clonotypes had fewer insertions; memory showed no trend.

Template switching, a step in the protocol, added a universal primer site, and cDNA carried unique molecular identifiers. TCRdb re-called the 5' RACE reads with MiXCR, one entry per CDR3 protein. The sample carries 690,000 or so distinct CDR3 sequences, 8.6% recorded once. The sample was also linked to a second study, of yellow fever vaccine responses in identical twins.

Sequenced: PBMCs. This TCR came from a woman aged 18-29 years in good health. The chain employs TRBV28 and TRBJ1-5; D might be TRBD1 (6 bases). CDR3 nucleotide sequence: TGTGCCAGCAGTCCAACACAGGGCAGGGGCAATCAGCCCCAGCATTTT. Its protein is CASSPTQGRGNQPQHF.